A selection of T cell receptor beta chains follows, all from one sample in a study of tumor and adjacent non-tumor tissue in lung cancer. One entry per CDR3 protein results from TCRdb running MiXCR on the multiplex PCR reads. This table has over 130,000 distinct CDR3 sequences, around 67% appearing once. Sequenced material: lung tumor tissue. The source is a man aged 60 to 69 with small cell lung cancer. Each CDR3 is given with its conserved first and last residue. Each record gives: V gene, clone size, J gene, D gene, CDR3 DNA, CDR3 protein. The D gene is left open where the match is weak. Size is stated for part of the rows, as once, few or many counts, or as a class when the clone is expanded.

TRBV6-5,NA,TRBJ2-1,TRBD2,TGTGCCAGCAACCACCGGGGACTAGCGGGAGTCGATAATGAGCAGTTCTTC,CASNHRGLAGVDNEQFF
TRBV6-5,once,TRBJ2-7,NA,TGTGCCAGCAGCCTGGGGGAGGCTAATTCCTACGAGCAATACTTC,CASSLGEANSYEQYF
TRBV4-1,NA,TRBJ2-7,NA,TGCGCCGGCTGCCTGGCGGATAGCTCCTACGAGCAGTACTTC,CAGCLADSSYEQYF
TRBV11-1,NA,TRBJ2-6,NA,TGTGTCAGCAGTCAAACGGCGGGGTCTGGGGCCAACGTCCAGACTTTC,CVSSQTAGSGANVQTF
TRBV11-3,once,TRBJ2-4,NA,TGTGCCAGCGGCCCCGGTCCTCTGACGGAAAACATTAAGTACTTC,CASGPGPLTENIKYF
TRBV29-1,few,TRBJ2-7,TRBD2,TGCAGCGTCGGGGCTAGCGGGAGGATAGCAGGCGAGCAGTACTTC,CSVGASGRIAGEQYF
TRBV4-2,many,TRBJ1-2,NA,TGTGCCAGCAGCCAAGAAATCGGCCAGTCAGGCCACGGCTATGGCTACACCTTC,CASSQEIGQSGHGYGYTF
TRBV6-1,many,TRBJ2-7,NA,TGTGCCAGCAGCAAGGGACGGATGCTCTACGAGCAGTACTTC,CASSKGRMLYEQYF
TRBV27,NA,TRBJ2-5,TRBD1,TGTGCCAGCAGTTGGACAGGGTTCGGGACACAAGAGACCCAGTACTTC,CASSWTGFGTQETQYF
TRBV28,NA,TRBJ2-7,TRBD1,TGTGCCAGCAGTTTACCCCTCCGGACAGGGAGTCGGTACGAGCAGTACTTC,CASSLPLRTGSRYEQYF
TRBV6-5,NA,TRBJ2-5,NA,TGTTCCAGCAGTCCTCAGGGGACCCAAGAGACCCAGTACTTC,CSSSPQGTQETQYF
TRBV7-9,once,TRBJ1-2,NA,TGTGCCGGCAGCTTAGTTGTGGCAGGGAGATATGGCTATACCTTC,CAGSLVVAGRYGYTF
TRBV11-2,NA,TRBJ2-2,NA,TGTGCCAGCAGCTTAGATCCTCTGAACACCGAGGAGCAGTTTTTT,CASSLDPLNTEEQFF
TRBV13,many,TRBJ2-1,NA,TGTGCCAGCAGCTTAGTAGGGCAGGGTAATAATGAGCAGTTCTTC,CASSLVGQGNNEQFF
TRBV28,few,TRBJ1-3,NA,TGTGCCAGCAGTCCCACCGGAAACACCATATATTTT,CASSPTGNTIYF
TRBV12-3/TRBV12-4,NA,TRBJ2-2,TRBD2,TGTGCCAGCAGAGAGGGACTAGCGGGAAGGGCCGGGGAGCTGTTTTTT,CASREGLAGRAGELFF
TRBV5-1,few,TRBJ2-3,NA,TGCGCCAGCAGCTTGGCGGGAGCGACAGATACGCAGTATTTT,CASSLAGATDTQYF
TRBV18,NA,TRBJ2-3,NA,TGCGCCAGCTCACAAGGAATCACAGATACGCAGTATTTT,CASSQGITDTQYF
TRBV18,few,TRBJ2-6,NA,TGTGCCAGCTCACCCGACAGAAGGACCTCTGGGGCCAACGTCCTGACTTTC,CASSPDRRTSGANVLTF
TRBV20-1,once,TRBJ2-1,TRBD2,TGCAGTACTACCGGGACTAGCCGCGGGGAGCAGTTCTTT,CSTTGTSRGEQFF
TRBV5-6,many,TRBJ1-2,NA,TGTGCCAGCAGCTCCGGACCGATGACCAGCGGCTACACCTTC,CASSSGPMTSGYTF
TRBV20-1,NA,TRBJ2-3,TRBD2,TGCAGTGTGGTTGGGACTAGCGGGAGGGCCCAGACGCGGTATTTT,CSVVGTSGRAQTRYF
TRBV6-6,NA,TRBJ1-6,NA,TGTGCCAGTAGCCCGCGGACAGAGTATTCACCCCTCCACTTT,CASSPRTEYSPLHF
TRBV7-2,NA,TRBJ2-7,NA,TGTGCCAGCAGCTCCAGGGGGGTCGGCTACGAGCAGTACTTC,CASSSRGVGYEQYF
TRBV5-1,NA,TRBJ2-1,TRBD2,TGCGCCAGCAGCTTGGACAGCGGGAGAGAGACCCAGTTCTTC,CASSLDSGRETQFF
TRBV25-1,NA,TRBJ2-1,TRBD1,TGTGCCAGCAGGCGGCCAGGGGGAAAAGGTGAGCAGTTCTTC,CASRRPGGKGEQFF
TRBV10-3,NA,TRBJ2-1,NA,TGTGCCGTCTCGTCCTCGTCCCGTCGACGTGGTGAGCAGTTCTTC,CAVSSSSRRRGEQFF